Included here is one T cell receptor (beta chain) sequence, with context. Its binding antigen is unknown. Base qualities are missing; no much larger clone stands one base away. This specimen belongs to a study of CD8 T cells in Susac syndrome (dated by TCRdb to the late 2010s). With respect to the entire study: Of the Susac syndrome patients who were sequenced, eight were in clinical remission while six had clinically active disease. Susac syndrome patients were therapy-naive, on corticosteroids (some also receiving IVIg), or on IVIg alone at blood withdrawal. Whether CD8+ T cell activation and differentiation in Susac syndrome was antigen driven was tested using repertoire sequencing.

The V end loses 5 bases and the J end loses 4 bases, and a stretch of 9 bases separates them. The CDR3 holds 13 amino acids from the cysteine to the phenylalanine. Only the CDR3 DNA stays, 39 bases, in frame from base 1. Peripheral blood CD8+ and CD4+ T cells from healthy donors, Susac syndrome patients and multiple sclerosis patients were profiled by high-throughput TCR beta sequencing. The Susac syndrome patients fulfilled recently defined diagnostic criteria for definite or probable disease. Bulk CD8+ and CD4+ T cells were purified by magnetic negative isolation, while CD8+ TEMRA cells were enriched using FACS. Blood was collected in EDTA tubes and processed within 24 hours, with PBMCs isolated through density gradient centrifugation. PBMCs intended for TCR sequencing were frozen in liquid nitrogen and were later thawed in a 37 degrees C water bath. Purity of sorted or isolated CD4+, CD8+ and CD8+ TEMRA cells was at least 90%.

RNA was extracted using the RNeasy kit, and roughly 0.5 to 1 ug of the RNA was reverse transcribed with random hexamers. TCR beta CDR3 regions were amplified with the immunoSEQ multiplex PCR assay covering 54 Vbeta and 13 Jbeta segments. To correct PCR amplification bias, a synthetic template baseline was used for both primer optimization and computational correction. The paper's data handling went like this. Reads were annotated to V, D and J genes according to IMGT and were analyzed with immunoSEQ Analyzer, with only productive sequences retained. Clonality was computed as one minus Shannon entropy normalized by log2 of the number of productive unique sequences. For each patient and control, public and private clones were evaluated among the 100 most prevalent clones. A clone was defined as Susac-specific if it was absent from the healthy and MS cohorts, from some 1,100 published viral clones and from other ImmuneACCESS disease sequences. TCRdb passed the public sequencing reads through fastp at Q25 and MiXCR, retaining productive beta sequences. CDR3 protein sequences are deduplicated, and each keeps its most common genes and DNA. None of the V and J calls come from the authors' own analysis; TCRdb made them. Here the sample has about 240,000 distinct CDR3 sequences; about 96% occur a single time. The biggest ten clones account for under 0.12% of the sample.

Study-wide conclusions, independent of this receptor: The number of individuals in the TCR sequencing and HLA analysis was recognized as being relatively small. No clonal expansion was detected in the CD4+ T cell repertoire of Susac syndrome patients.

The chain couples TRBV12-3 or TRBV12-4 to TRBJ2-1; the D gene assignment is ambiguous. The receptor comes from a human donor with Susac syndrome. Source material: CD4+ T cells from PBMCs. This receptor carries the CDR3 CASSNQVYNEQFF. The DNA sequence follows: TGTGCCAGCAGTAATCAGGTTTACAATGAGCAGTTCTTC.